This T cell receptor beta chain was observed in a study of T cell responses to AZD1222 COVID-19 vaccine. Study-wide results and limits: Following two doses of AZD1222, Spike-specific TCR breadth and depth rose. At study baseline, merely more than 5 AZD1222 recipients were seropositive. Spike was spanned by vaccine-associated CD4 TCRs, with dominance at 160-218 and 743-854. Possibly, clonal diversity was underestimated; donors were largely white British and included more females.

Of note for this clone: Antigen unknown.

Germline lookup yields CDR1 SGHTA and CDR2 FQGNSA. Trimming stripped 1 base from V and 2 bases from J, with 5 bases between. The CDR3 runs 13 residues. Measured with immunoSEQ multiplex PCR; TCRdb has only the in-frame clones, and not every one. The repertoire holds roughly 98,000 clones, with roughly nine tenths as singletons. Sequences were derived from peripheral blood, sampled on day 0 of AZD1222 vaccination. This TCR was sampled from an adult in good health. This chain uses TRBV7-2 with TRBJ2-5; D not certain. CDR3 protein: CASSLGKQETQYF. CDR3 DNA: TGTGCCAGCAGCTTAGGAAAACAAGAGACCCAGTACTTC. Variable domain in full (rest from reference TRBV7-2 and TRBJ2-5): GAGVSQSPSNKVTEKGKDVELRCDPISGHTALYWYRQSLGQGLEFLIYFQGNSAPDKSGLPSDRFSAERTGGSVSTLTIQRTQQEDSAVYLCASSLGKQETQYFGPGTRLLVL.